One and the same sample provided the 11 T cell receptor beta chains below, sequenced in a study of blood T cell repertoires in COVID-19 (dated by TCRdb to the early 2020s). Library preparation employed the immunoSEQ multiplex PCR assay. TCRdb provides this immuneACCESS table in a form limited to in-frame rearrangements. Some clones are lacking; in checked studies, under half of them reflect an unresolved V gene, and why the rest are absent is not known. Counted in this sample were a few hundred thousand clones; roughly 91% of them appeared once. The ten largest make up 0.9% to 1.5% of the sample. Sequencing was done on a sample of PBMCs or T cells enriched from blood (not recorded which). All receptors come from a young woman who had recovered from COVID-19.

The chain employs TRBV27 and TRBJ2-1, with TRBD1 matching over 7 bases. Unmatched junction bases numbered 4, after V lost 2 bases and J lost 0 bases. Germline assignment: CDR1 MNHEY and CDR2 SMNVEV (reference sequence). The CDR3 has 16 residues. In nucleotides, the CDR3 is TGTGCCAGCAGTTTAGTCTCAGGGGGCTCCTACAATGAGCAGTTCTTC. It specifies CASSLVSGGSYNEQFF.

The chain links TRBV30 to TRBJ1-2; D may be TRBD1 (6 bases). The CDR3 is 13 residues long. CDR1 is GTSNPN, CDR2 SVGIG, per germline (reference sequence). The V gene lost 2 bases and the J gene lost 4 bases, with 11 bases spanning the gap. The CDR3 DNA is TGTGCCTGGAGTCTAAGGACAGCCTATGGCTACACCTTC. Protein: CAWSLRTAYGYTF. Supplemented by reference TRBV30 and TRBJ1-2, the full variable domain reads SQTIHQWPATLVQPVGSPLSLECTVEGTSNPNLYWYRQAAGRGLQLLFYSVGIGQISSEVPQNLSASRPQDRQFILSSKKLLLSDSGFYLCAWSLRTAYGYTFGSGTRLTVV.

The chain uses TRBV5-6 and TRBJ2-7; D might be TRBD1 (7 bases). The V and J ends lost 3 bases and 0 bases respectively, with 10 bases between them. The CDR3 contains 14 residues. Germline-derived CDR1 and CDR2 are SGHDT and YYEEEE. The CDR3 spells CASSWGDSSYEQYF. CDR3 coding DNA: TGTGCCAGCAGCTGGGGGGACAGCTCCTACGAGCAGTACTTC.

V usage is TRBV27 and J usage is TRBJ2-3; 12 positions match TRBD2. The junction had 5 bases not matched to a gene; V was cut back by 5 bases and J by 2 bases. This CDR3 comprises 16 residues. Germline-derived CDR1 and CDR2 are MNHEY and SMNVEV (reference sequence). The CDR3 DNA reads TGTGCCAGCAGTGCGCTAGCGGGGGGGCCCACAGATACGCAGTATTTT. As protein: CASSALAGGPTDTQYF.

The V gene is TRBV19, the J gene TRBJ2-3; TRBD2 matches at 9 bases. This CDR3 contains 16 residues. V dropped 0 bases and J dropped 0; count of bases not matched to a gene: 1. CDR1 and CDR2 from the germline V gene are LNHDA and SQIVND (reference sequence). CDR3 in amino acids: CASSIEAGGSTDTQYF. The CDR3 bases are TGTGCCAGTAGTATAGAGGCGGGGGGGAGCACAGATACGCAGTATTTT.

The V and J genes are TRBV7-3 and TRBJ2-1; 7 nucleotides line up with TRBD2. The J segment lost 3 bases and the V segment lost 4 bases, leaving 6 bases of the junction unmatched. The CDR3 is 15 residues long. Looked up from germline, CDR1 is SGHTA and CDR2 is FQGTGA. The CDR3 nucleotides are TGTGCCAGCAGCTCCAACGGGGGGAACTACAATGAGCAGTTCTTC. Its protein is CASSSNGGNYNEQFF.

V and J are TRBV19 and TRBJ2-3; TRBD2 agrees at 7 bases. V gave up 7 bases and J gave up 8 bases; unmatched junction bases: 15. The germline V gene encodes CDR1 LNHDA and CDR2 SQIVND (reference sequence). CDR3 length: 15 residues. DNA of the CDR3: TGTGCCAGTACCCCGCGGGGGACCGGCATGGGTACGCAGTATTTT. Translating it yields CASTPRGTGMGTQYF.

V gene TRBV24-1 combines with J gene TRBJ2-2; D is ambiguous. The CDR3 extends over 15 amino acids. V lost 9 bases and J 0 bases, leaving 13 bases between the germline ends. The V gene's germline CDR1 is KGHDR and CDR2 SFDVKD. CDR3 nucleotides: TGTGCCACCCGCCCAGGCAGGACGAACACCGGGGAGCTGTTTTTT. Residues: CATRPGRTNTGELFF.

This chain links TRBV7-9 with TRBJ2-1, with 10 positions matching TRBD2. The germline gives CDR1 SEHNR, CDR2 FQNEAQ (reference sequence). The CDR3 runs 15 residues. The V and J ends lost 8 bases and 4 bases, in that order; junction bases with no gene match: 8. CDR3 residues: CASSPQRGGYNEQFF. DNA for the CDR3: TGTGCCAGCTCCCCCCAGCGGGGGGGATACAATGAGCAGTTCTTC.

The table lists this clone with a few counts. The chain recombines TRBV19 with TRBJ1-6, with D perhaps matching TRBD1 (5 bases). The CDR3 has 18 residues. The germline CDR1 and CDR2 sequences are LNHDA and SQIVND (reference sequence). V was shortened by 5 bases and J by 1 base, with 18 bases between the two germline ends. The CDR3 loop reads CASSFGTPSRSYNSPLHF. The CDR3 DNA reads as TGTGCCAGTAGTTTCGGGACTCCTAGCCGGTCCTATAATTCACCCCTCCACTTT.

The rearrangement uses TRBV11-3 and TRBJ1-1; 9 nucleotides agree with TRBD1. V gave up 5 bases and J gave up 2 bases; unmatched junction bases: 3. The CDR3 contains 14 residues. The V gene's germline CDR1 is SGHNT and CDR2 YENEEA. DNA of the CDR3: TGTGCCAGCAGCGAGGGACAGGGTAACACTGAAGCTTTCTTT. Translated, it gives CASSEGQGNTEAFF.